The rows below give T cell receptor beta chains drawn from one sample of a study of shared clonotypes between healthy human individuals. Generated by immunoSEQ multiplex PCR, the TCRdb table keeps only in-frame clones and is missing some. The sample records approximately 470,000 clones, around four fifths being singletons. The sequenced sample consisted of PBMCs. Receptor source: a woman in her thirties or forties in good health. Some clones in this sample may be carry-over from other donors' samples. Each CDR3 is given with its conserved first and last residue. A D gene is named only where the DNA matches it firmly. Expanded clones are given a class, and other clones once, few, many or no size at all.

j_call: TRBJ1-5; clone_size: .; d_call: TRBD1; v_call: TRBV2; cdr3_nt: TGTGCCAGCCAAACAGGGGGCGGCAATCAGCCCCAGCATTTT; cdr3_aa: CASQTGGGNQPQHF
j_call: TRBJ2-1; clone_size: .; d_call: TRBD2; v_call: TRBV28; cdr3_nt: TGTGCCAGCAGACCTGGGGGGGCTAGCGGGAGGGCCGAGTTCTTC; cdr3_aa: CASRPGGASGRAEFF
j_call: TRBJ2-2; clone_size: once; d_call: TRBD2; v_call: TRBV19; cdr3_nt: TGTGCCAGTACTTTAAAGTCGAGACTAGCGGTCCCCGGGGAGCTGTTTTTT; cdr3_aa: CASTLKSRLAVPGELFF
j_call: TRBJ2-1; clone_size: .; d_call: TRBD2; v_call: TRBV7-3; cdr3_nt: TGTGCCAGCAGCTTAGGGGTAGGTAGCGGGAGTGTCCACAATGAGCAGTTCTTC; cdr3_aa: CASSLGVGSGSVHNEQFF
j_call: TRBJ1-2; clone_size: .; d_call: TRBD1; v_call: TRBV9; cdr3_nt: TGTGCCAGCAGCGCTAGGGGGACAGGGTTTTTTAACGGTGGCTACACCTTC; cdr3_aa: CASSARGTGFFNGGYTF
j_call: TRBJ2-2; clone_size: .; d_call: TRBD2; v_call: TRBV15; cdr3_nt: TGTGCCACCAGCATCTCTAGCGGGACGAACACCGGGGAGCTGTTTTTT; cdr3_aa: CATSISSGTNTGELFF
j_call: TRBJ2-5; clone_size: few; d_call: .; v_call: TRBV7-3; cdr3_nt: TGTGCCAGCAGCCCCAACCCCCAAGAGACCCAGTACTTC; cdr3_aa: CASSPNPQETQYF
j_call: TRBJ2-1; clone_size: many; d_call: TRBD2; v_call: TRBV6-9; cdr3_nt: TGTGCCAGCAGTTACAGGCGGGAGGTTCCCAATGAGCAGTTCTTC; cdr3_aa: CASSYRREVPNEQFF
j_call: TRBJ2-5; clone_size: .; d_call: .; v_call: TRBV6-6; cdr3_nt: TGTGCCAGCAGTTACTCTCGAGGGGATTCGTGGGAGACCCAGTACTTC; cdr3_aa: CASSYSRGDSWETQYF
j_call: TRBJ1-3; clone_size: .; d_call: TRBD1; v_call: TRBV7-2; cdr3_nt: TGTGCCAGCAGCGCTAAGACAGGGGCCTCTGGAAACACCATATATTTT; cdr3_aa: CASSAKTGASGNTIYF
j_call: TRBJ2-2; clone_size: .; d_call: TRBD1; v_call: TRBV5-1; cdr3_nt: TGCGCCAGCAGCCCGTTCCTCGGGACAGGCACCGGGGAGCTGTTTTTT; cdr3_aa: CASSPFLGTGTGELFF
j_call: TRBJ2-7; clone_size: .; d_call: .; v_call: TRBV28; cdr3_nt: TGTGCCAGCACCGACGGGATCTCCTCCTACGAGCAGTACTTC; cdr3_aa: CASTDGISSYEQYF
j_call: TRBJ1-4; clone_size: .; d_call: .; v_call: TRBV25-1; cdr3_nt: TGTGCCAGCAGTGGGCCCCTGGGGAATGAAAAACTGTTTTTT; cdr3_aa: CASSGPLGNEKLFF
j_call: TRBJ2-1; clone_size: few; d_call: TRBD1; v_call: TRBV6-4; cdr3_nt: TGTGCCAGCAGTGAACACACAGGGGGTGGCGATGAGCAGTTCTTC; cdr3_aa: CASSEHTGGGDEQFF
j_call: TRBJ2-7; clone_size: .; d_call: .; v_call: TRBV5-1; cdr3_nt: TGCGCCAGCAGCTCGCTCGGGGCAGGGGACGAGCAGTACTTC; cdr3_aa: CASSSLGAGDEQYF
j_call: TRBJ1-4; clone_size: .; d_call: .; v_call: TRBV27; cdr3_nt: TGTGCCAGCAAGTTGGCGGGGGCAACTAATGAAAAACTGTTTTTT; cdr3_aa: CASKLAGATNEKLFF
j_call: TRBJ2-2; clone_size: .; d_call: TRBD2; v_call: TRBV7-3; cdr3_nt: TGTGCCAGCAGCTTACTCGCGGGAGAGACCGGGGAGCTGTTTTTT; cdr3_aa: CASSLLAGETGELFF
j_call: TRBJ1-1; clone_size: .; d_call: .; v_call: TRBV9; cdr3_nt: TGTGCCAGCAGCGTAGATACGGGACCGTTGACTGAAGCTTTCTTT; cdr3_aa: CASSVDTGPLTEAFF
j_call: TRBJ2-3; clone_size: .; d_call: .; v_call: TRBV15; cdr3_nt: TGTGCCACCAGCAGAGATCCTGGGGTGAGCACAGATACGCAGTATTTT; cdr3_aa: CATSRDPGVSTDTQYF
j_call: TRBJ1-1; clone_size: .; d_call: .; v_call: TRBV4-1; cdr3_nt: TGCGCCAGCAGCCAAGGAGGCCAGATGAACACTGAAGCTTTCTTT; cdr3_aa: CASSQGGQMNTEAFF
j_call: TRBJ1-1; clone_size: .; d_call: TRBD1; v_call: TRBV28; cdr3_nt: TGTGCCAGCAGTTCGACCGGGACAGGGTTCACTGAAGCTTTCTTT; cdr3_aa: CASSSTGTGFTEAFF
j_call: TRBJ2-5; clone_size: .; d_call: TRBD1; v_call: TRBV9; cdr3_nt: TGTGCCAGCAGCGTCGGGACAGGGAGTCAGACCCAGTACTTC; cdr3_aa: CASSVGTGSQTQYF